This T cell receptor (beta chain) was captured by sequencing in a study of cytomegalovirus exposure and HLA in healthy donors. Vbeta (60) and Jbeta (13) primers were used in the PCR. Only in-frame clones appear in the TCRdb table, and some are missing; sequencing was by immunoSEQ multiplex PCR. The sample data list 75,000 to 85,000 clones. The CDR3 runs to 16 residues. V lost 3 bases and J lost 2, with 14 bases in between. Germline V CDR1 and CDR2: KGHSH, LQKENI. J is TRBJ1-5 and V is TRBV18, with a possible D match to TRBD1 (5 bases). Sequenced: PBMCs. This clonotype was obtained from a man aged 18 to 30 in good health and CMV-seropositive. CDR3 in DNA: TGTGCCAGCTCACCCGGGACTCCCTTTGGCAATCAGCCCCAGCATTTT. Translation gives CASSPGTPFGNQPQHF.